The following is a T cell receptor (beta chain) sequence with its context. These data are taken from a study of technical replicates of blood from several donors. The method was immunoSEQ multiplex PCR; TCRdb's version includes in-frame clones alone and lacks a portion of them. The table includes tens of thousands of clones, 94% detected once. The CDR3 runs to 14 residues. The germline CDR1 and CDR2 sequences are MDHEN and SYDVKM. J lost 0 bases, V lost 8 bases, and 5 bases had no gene match. This sequence was found in a human donor in good health. The chain links TRBV28 to TRBJ2-7, with 9 bases aligning to TRBD2. Material for sequencing was T cells isolated from PBMCs. The CDR3 nucleotides are TGTGCCAGCTCTAGCGGGGACGTCTCCTACGAGCAGTACTTC. This codes for CASSSGDVSYEQYF.